This T cell receptor (beta chain) emerged from a study of cytomegalovirus exposure and HLA in healthy donors. Study-wide points: Reports described diagnosis of cytomegalovirus status by the classifier as highly specific and sensitive.

Libraries were prepared by immunoSEQ multiplex PCR; TCRdb keeps only in-frame clonotypes and omits some of them. The sample contains under 150,000 clones, around 87% of which appear only once. These donors were members of the 120-subject validation cohort, a group separate from the approximately 680-subject first cohort. A note on this clone: Its matching antigen is unknown.

This sequence was found in a man aged 18 to 30 in good health and CMV-seropositive. What was sequenced was PBMCs.

The CDR3 bases are TGTGCCAGCATCGGTCAGGAAGAGACCCAGTACTTC. It encodes CASIGQEETQYF. The chain recombines TRBV27 with TRBJ2-5; D is unclear. V was trimmed by 7 bases and J by 3 bases, leaving 9 bases between them. Germline loops: CDR1 MNHEY, CDR2 SMNVEV (reference sequence). The CDR3 has 12 amino acids.